Listed below are T cell receptor beta chains from one sample, sequenced in a study of cytomegalovirus exposure and HLA in healthy donors. The protocol was immunoSEQ multiplex PCR, while the TCRdb copy is restricted to in-frame clones and leaves out a portion. Of about 160,000 clones listed, approximately 80% are singletons. Sequenced input: PBMCs. All receptors derive from a man aged 40-49 years in good health and CMV-seronegative. CDR3s include the opening cysteine and the closing phenylalanine or tryptophan. Some rows mark clone size as missing; the rest say once, few, many or name a class of expanded clone.

TRBJ2-3 TRBV4-3 few CASTPLAGSTDTQYF
TRBJ1-5 TRBV5-6 once CASSFGRPGAVPRNQPQHF
TRBJ2-3 TRBV5-8 - CASSPGGVGPTDTQYF
TRBJ1-6 TRBV13 few CASTTRGGSPLHF
TRBJ2-7 TRBV18 - CASSPPRQGGFAREQYF
TRBJ1-1 TRBV29-1 - CSGWTGENTEAFF
TRBJ1-2 TRBV25-1 - CATLSGRGDRSYGYTF
TRBJ2-1 TRBV18 - CASSVETGYYNEQFF
TRBJ2-5 TRBV4-1 once CASSQDERGEETQYF
TRBJ2-5 TRBV19 - CASSPRGGYQETQYF
TRBJ2-7 TRBV7-8 - CASSHTGEQYF
TRBJ2-3 TRBV19 - CASKDNRGSTDTQYF
TRBJ2-1 TRBV7-2 - CASSLTSSNEQFF
TRBJ2-5 TRBV21-1 - CASSKASSGGEETQYF
TRBJ2-1 TRBV2 - CASSEGRGEQFF
TRBJ2-1 TRBV18 - CASSPSDRASSYNEQFF
TRBJ2-7 TRBV7-9 - CASSLTGQGYEQYF
TRBJ2-2 TRBV27 - CASSPGAGTWAGELFF
TRBJ2-1 TRBV7-6 - CASSSEISNEQFF
TRBJ1-5 TRBV10-3 few CAISERDNNQPQHF
TRBJ2-6 TRBV6-5 - CASSYLGGTNVLTF
TRBJ1-1 TRBV6-5 - CASIRSRLGSYEAFF
TRBJ1-1 TRBV4-3 - CASSQSGATEAFF
TRBJ2-5 TRBV7-2 - CASSPPLGITGRVETQYF
- TRBV6-5 - CASSYDRAPYEQYF
TRBJ2-5 TRBV15 few CATSRGGGQETQYF
TRBJ1-2 TRBV5-6 few CASSQPPGNHYGYTF
TRBJ1-5 TRBV29-1 few CSVEAGIGQPQHF
TRBJ1-4 TRBV5-5 - CASRVGTGSESEKLFF
TRBJ2-3 TRBV9 few CASSETGGQVGTDTQYF
TRBJ1-4 TRBV5-4 - CASSVWDRVATNEKLFF
TRBJ1-2 TRBV27 - CASSSRGSSYTF
TRBJ1-1 TRBV6-5 - CASSWGEWAFF
TRBJ2-3 TRBV7-9 - CSSSLGPGGNTDTQYF
TRBJ2-3 TRBV10-3 - CAITPGGGTDTQYF
TRBJ1-5 TRBV6-1 - CASHDRAANQPQHF
TRBJ1-6 TRBV5-1 - CASSPGQNNSPLHF
TRBJ2-7 TRBV5-4 - CASSLWPPREQYF
TRBJ1-5 TRBV9 - CASSVTDSRVQPQHF
TRBJ2-3 TRBV5-1 - CASSLTFPLDTQYF
TRBJ1-3 TRBV5-1 - CASSSNSGNTIYF
TRBJ2-7 TRBV5-1 - CASTSGQYSYEQYF
TRBJ1-5 TRBV30 - CAWSFRQGNQPQHF
TRBJ1-2 TRBV5-4 - CASSLAPGYGGGYTF
TRBJ1-1 TRBV5-1 - CASSLGTGMNTEAFF